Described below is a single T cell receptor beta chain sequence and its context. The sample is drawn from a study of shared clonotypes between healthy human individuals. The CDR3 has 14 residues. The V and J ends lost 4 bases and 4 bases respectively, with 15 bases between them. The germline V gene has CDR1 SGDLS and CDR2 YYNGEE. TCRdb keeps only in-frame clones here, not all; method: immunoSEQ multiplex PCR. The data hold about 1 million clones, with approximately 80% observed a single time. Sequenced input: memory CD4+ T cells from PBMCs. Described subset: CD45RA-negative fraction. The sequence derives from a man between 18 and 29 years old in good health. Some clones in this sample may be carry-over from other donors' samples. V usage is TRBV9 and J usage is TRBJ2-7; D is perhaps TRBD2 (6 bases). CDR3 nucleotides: TGTGCCAGCAGCCCCCCTGGAGGGTGGTACGAGCAGTACTTC. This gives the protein CASSPPGGWYEQYF.